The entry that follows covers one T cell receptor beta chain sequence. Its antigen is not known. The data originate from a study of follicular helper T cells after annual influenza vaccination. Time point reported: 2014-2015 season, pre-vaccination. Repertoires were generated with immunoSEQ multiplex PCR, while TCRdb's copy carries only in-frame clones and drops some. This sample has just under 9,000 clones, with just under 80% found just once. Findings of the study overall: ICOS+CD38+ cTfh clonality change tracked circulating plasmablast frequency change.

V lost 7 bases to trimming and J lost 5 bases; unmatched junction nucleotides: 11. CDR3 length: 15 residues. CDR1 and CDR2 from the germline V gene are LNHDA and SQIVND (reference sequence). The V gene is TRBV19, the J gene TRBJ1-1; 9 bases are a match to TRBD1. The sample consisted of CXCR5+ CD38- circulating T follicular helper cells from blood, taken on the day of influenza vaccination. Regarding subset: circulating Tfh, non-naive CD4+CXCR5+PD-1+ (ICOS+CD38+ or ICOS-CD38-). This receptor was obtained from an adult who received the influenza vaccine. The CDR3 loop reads CASNRGLVLETEAFF. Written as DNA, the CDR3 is TGTGCCAGTAACAGGGGGCTGGTGTTGGAGACTGAAGCTTTCTTT.